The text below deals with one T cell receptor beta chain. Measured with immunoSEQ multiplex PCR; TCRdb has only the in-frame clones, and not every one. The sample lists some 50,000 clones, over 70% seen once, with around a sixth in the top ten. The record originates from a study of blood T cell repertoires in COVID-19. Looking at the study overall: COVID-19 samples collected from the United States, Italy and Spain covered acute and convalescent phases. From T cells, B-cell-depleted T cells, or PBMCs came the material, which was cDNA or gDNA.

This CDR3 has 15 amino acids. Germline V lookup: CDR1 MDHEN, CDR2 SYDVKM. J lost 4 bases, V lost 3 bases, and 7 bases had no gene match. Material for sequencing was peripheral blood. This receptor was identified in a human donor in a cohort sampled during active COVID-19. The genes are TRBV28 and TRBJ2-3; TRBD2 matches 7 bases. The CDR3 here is CASSFSGLGADTQYF. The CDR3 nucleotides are TGTGCCAGCAGTTTTAGCGGGTTAGGGGCAGATACGCAGTATTTT.